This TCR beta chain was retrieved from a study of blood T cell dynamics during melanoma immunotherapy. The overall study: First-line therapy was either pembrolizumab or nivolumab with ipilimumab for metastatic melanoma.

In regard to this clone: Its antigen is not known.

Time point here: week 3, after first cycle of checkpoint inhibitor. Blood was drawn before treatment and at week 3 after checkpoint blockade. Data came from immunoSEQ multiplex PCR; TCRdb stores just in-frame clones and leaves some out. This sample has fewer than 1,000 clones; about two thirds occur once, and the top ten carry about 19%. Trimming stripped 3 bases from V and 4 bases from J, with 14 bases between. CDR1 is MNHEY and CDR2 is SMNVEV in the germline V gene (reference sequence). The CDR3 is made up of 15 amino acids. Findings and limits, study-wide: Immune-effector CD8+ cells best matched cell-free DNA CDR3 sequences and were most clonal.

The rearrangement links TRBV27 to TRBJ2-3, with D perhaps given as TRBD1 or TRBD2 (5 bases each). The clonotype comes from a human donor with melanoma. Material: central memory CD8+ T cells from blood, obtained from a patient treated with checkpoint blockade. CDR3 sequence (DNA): TGTGCCAGCAGTTTCGGGGCTGTATACCCAGATACGCAGTATTTT. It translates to CASSFGAVYPDTQYF.